The 3 T cell receptor beta chains below were found in one sample sequenced in a study of memory CD4+ T cells and cytomegalovirus serostatus. The method was immunoSEQ multiplex PCR; TCRdb's version includes in-frame clones alone and lacks a portion of them. The table shows some 46,000 clones, with approximately 81% occurring only once. Single viable CD3+CD4+CD8-CD45RO+ cells were sorted as the memory CD4+ T cells. The material sequenced was memory CD4+ T cells from blood. The receptors shown here come from an adult in good health and CMV-seronegative.

The gene calls are TRBV7-9 and TRBJ2-5, with D possibly matching TRBD1 (5 bases). This CDR3 has 14 amino acids. The V end lost 2 bases, the J end lost 3 bases, and 10 bases lay between the germline ends. Germline assignment: CDR1 SEHNR and CDR2 FQNEAQ (reference sequence). The CDR3 nucleotides are TGTGCCAGCAGCTTAACGCAGGGTAAAGAGACCCAGTACTTC. Translation: CASSLTQGKETQYF. Together with reference TRBV7-9 and TRBJ2-5, the CDR3 gives the full variable domain: DTGVSQNPRHKITKRGQNVTFRCDPISEHNRLYWYRQTLGQGPEFLTYFQNEAQLEKSRLLSDRFSAERPKGSFSTLEIQRTEQGDSAMYLCASSLTQGKETQYFGPGTRLLVL.

The chain combines TRBV30 with TRBJ2-5; 9 nucleotides align to TRBD1. V shed 1 base, J shed 5 bases, and the junction held 5 bases outside the gene matches. This CDR3 is 14 amino acids long. Germline CDR1 GTSNPN, CDR2 SVGIG (reference sequence). The chain's CDR3 is CAWSEDRGGETQYF. The CDR3 nucleotides read TGTGCCTGGAGTGAGGACAGGGGTGGTGAGACCCAGTACTTC. Full variable domain (missing parts from reference TRBV30 and TRBJ2-5): SQTIHQWPATLVQPVGSPLSLECTVEGTSNPNLYWYRQAAGRGLQLLFYSVGIGQISSEVPQNLSASRPQDRQFILSSKKLLLSDSGFYLCAWSEDRGGETQYFGPGTRLLVL.

J is TRBJ2-7 and V is TRBV19; perhaps D is TRBD1 or TRBD2 (5 bases each). The V end lost 0 bases, the J end lost 4 bases, and 13 bases lay between the germline ends. Looked up from germline, CDR1 is LNHDA and CDR2 is SQIVND (reference sequence). The length of the CDR3 is 15 residues. The CDR3 region has the DNA TGTGCCAGTAGTATAGAGGCTAGTGGGGGATACGAGCAGTACTTC. Translating it yields CASSIEASGGYEQYF. The entire variable domain, with the rest obtained from reference TRBV19 and TRBJ2-7, is as follows: DGGITQSPKYLFRKEGQNVTLSCEQNLNHDAMYWYRQDPGQGLRLIYYSQIVNDFQKGDIAEGYSVSREKKESFPLTVTSAQKNPTAFYLCASSIEASGGYEQYFGPGTRLTVT.